The 9 T cell receptor beta chains reported below all come from one sample, sequenced in a study of beta chain features in type 1 diabetes (dated by TCRdb to 2016 to 2019). The library relied on the immunoSEQ multiplex PCR assay. All of the isolated RNA was reverse transcribed with the High Capacity cDNA Reverse Transcription Kit, so expressed TCRB transcripts were sequenced. TCRdb mirrors the immuneACCESS table, restricted to in-frame sequences. Some clones are absent from its copies; in checked studies, under half trace to an unresolved V gene, and the reason for the others is unknown. This sample is represented by roughly 240,000 clones; 11% to 15% of them were singletons. Clones ranked in the top ten supply around 0.03% of the sample. Sequenced sample: naive CD4+ T cells from blood. The intended sense of this specimen's cell subset or site label: true naive CD4+ T cells. These receptor sequences come from a woman aged 40 to 50 in good health.

The chain couples TRBV4-1 to TRBJ2-1; 8 nucleotides line up with TRBD2. The V segment lost 1 base and the J segment 1 base; nucleotides outside the gene matches: 9. The CDR3 totals 18 residues. In germline, CDR1 is MGHRA, CDR2 YSYEKL. The CDR3 region is CASSQGTRASGSYNEQFF. CDR3 sequence (DNA): TGCGCCAGCAGCCAAGGAACTCGGGCTAGCGGGTCCTACAATGAGCAGTTCTTC.

The J gene is TRBJ2-2, the V gene TRBV5-1; no clear D gene. Per germline, CDR1 SGHRS and CDR2 YFSETQ. The CDR3 covers 14 residues. Trimming took off 1 base at V and 6 bases at J, with 10 bases between the two ends. CDR3 amino acids: CASSLSQAPGELFF. DNA of the CDR3: TGCGCCAGCAGCTTGTCCCAGGCCCCCGGGGAGCTGTTTTTT. Full variable domain (missing parts from reference TRBV5-1 and TRBJ2-2): KAGVTQTPRYLIKTRGQQVTLSCSPISGHRSVSWYQQTPGQGLQFLFEYFSETQRNKGNFPGRFSGRQFSNSRSEMNVSTLELGDSALYLCASSLSQAPGELFFGEGSRLTVL.

V and J are TRBV19 and TRBJ1-5, with 7 bases aligning to TRBD1. This CDR3 contains 15 residues. Germline trimming cut 5 bases from V and 7 bases from J; bases unmatched to any gene: 11. CDR1 is LNHDA, CDR2 SQIVND, per germline (reference sequence). DNA for the CDR3: TGTGCCAGTAGTCGCCTAGACAGGGATGAACAGCCCCAGCATTTT. Protein product: CASSRLDRDEQPQHF. Full variable domain (rest looked up from reference TRBV19 and TRBJ1-5): DGGITQSPKYLFRKEGQNVTLSCEQNLNHDAMYWYRQDPGQGLRLIYYSQIVNDFQKGDIAEGYSVSREKKESFPLTVTSAQKNPTAFYLCASSRLDRDEQPQHFGDGTRLSIL.

The rearrangement links TRBV11-2 to TRBJ1-6; no firm D call. The CDR3 is made up of 15 amino acids. Trimming pared 7 bases from V and 0 bases from J, leaving 10 bases between. Germline assignment: CDR1 SGHAT and CDR2 FQNNGV. CDR3 sequence reads: CASTGLSSYNSPLHF. The CDR3 nucleotides read TGTGCCAGCACCGGGTTGAGCTCCTATAATTCACCCCTCCACTTT.

This clone was counted a few times. This chain joins TRBV4-1 and TRBJ1-1, with unresolved D. This CDR3 is built from 15 residues. Germline V gene sequence: CDR1 MGHRA, CDR2 YSYEKL. With 4 bases removed from V and 0 bases from J, the gap between germline ends came to 12 bases. CDR3 region: CASSPSLSVNTEAFF. The CDR3 DNA sequence: TGCGCCAGCAGCCCCTCCCTATCGGTGAACACTGAAGCTTTCTTT.

In its sample, this clone was seen a few times. Different DNA sequences within this sample yield the same CDR3. This sequence joins TRBV18 and TRBJ2-5; D ambiguous. The V end was cut by 3 bases, the J end by 4 bases, with 3 bases between. The germline gives CDR1 KGHSH, CDR2 LQKENI. This CDR3 spans 11 amino acids. The CDR3: CASSPRETQYF. DNA of the CDR3: TGTGCCAGCTCACCGAGAGAGACCCAGTACTTC.

This clone turned up a few times. The V and J genes are TRBV25-1 and TRBJ1-6, with no clear D. Germline assignment: CDR1 MGHDK and CDR2 SYGVNS. Trimming shortened V by 1 base and J by 7 bases, and 5 bases separated the two germline ends. The CDR3 extends over 13 amino acids. The CDR3 bases are TGTGCCAGCAGTGAATTGGAGAATTCACCCCTCCACTTT. It yields the protein CASSELENSPLHF.

As DNA, the CDR3 is TGTGCCAGCAGCGTCGGACAGGGGATTTTCTACGAGCAGTACTTC. Its protein product is CASSVGQGIFYEQYF. The chain uses TRBV7-9 and TRBJ2-5; 9 bases line up with TRBD1. Near its end, the DNA agrees better with TRBJ2-7, so the J call may be wrong. There are 15 residues in the CDR3. Looked up from germline, CDR1 is SEHNR and CDR2 is FQNEAQ (reference sequence).

The chain employs TRBV21-1 and TRBJ2-7; the table's D call of TRBD2 was not tested on the DNA. TRBV21-1 is reported as a pseudogene. The CDR3 is 17 amino acids. Here the CDR3 reads CASSKGNWGGASNEQYF. The CDR3 bases are TGTGCCAGCAGCAAAGGGAATTGGGGGGGGGCTAGCAACGAGCAGTACTTC.